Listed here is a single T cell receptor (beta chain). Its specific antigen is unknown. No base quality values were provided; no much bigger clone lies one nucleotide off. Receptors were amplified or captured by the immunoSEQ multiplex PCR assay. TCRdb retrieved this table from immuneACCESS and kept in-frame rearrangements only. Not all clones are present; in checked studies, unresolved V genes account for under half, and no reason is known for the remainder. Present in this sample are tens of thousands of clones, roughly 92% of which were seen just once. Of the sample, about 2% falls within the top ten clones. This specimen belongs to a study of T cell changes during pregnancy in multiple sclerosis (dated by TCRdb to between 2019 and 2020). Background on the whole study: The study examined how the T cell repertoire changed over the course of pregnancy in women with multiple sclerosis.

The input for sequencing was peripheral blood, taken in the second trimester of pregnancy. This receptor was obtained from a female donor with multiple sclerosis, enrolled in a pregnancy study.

The CDR3 protein sequence reads: CASSLSGHPSYEQYF. The bases read TGTGCCAGCAGCCTAAGTGGGCATCCCTCCTACGAGCAGTACTTC. The sequence links TRBV27 to TRBJ2-7, with no D gene named confidently. As encoded in the germline V gene (reference sequence), CDR1 is MNHEY while CDR2 is SMNVEV. V is clipped by 6 bases and J by 0 bases, and the sequence between their germline boundaries is 15 bases long. The CDR3 goes from the cysteine to the phenylalanine over 15 residues. Of all the DNA, just the CDR3 is kept, 45 bases in frame from base 1.